This T cell receptor (beta chain) appears in the sequencing data of a study of blood T cells in healthy people across ages. Primers used in a second PCR of roughly 6 to 11 cycles were a sample-barcoded 5' primer and a J-beta primer mix. One entry per CDR3 protein, called by TCRdb with MiXCR from the 5' RACE reads. Of 1.5 million to 2 million distinct CDR3 sequences listed, 40% to 55% are singletons. This clonotype was seen more than once but under ten times. V was shortened by 4 bases and J by 7 bases, with 13 bases between the two germline ends. The germline V gene has CDR1 LGHNA and CDR2 YNFKEQ. This CDR3 spans 14 amino acids.

The receptor was isolated from a woman between 40 and 50 years old in good health. The rearrangement joins TRBV4-2 to TRBJ1-4, with TRBD1 as a possible D gene (5 bases). The specimen sequenced was blood. The CDR3 DNA is TGTGCCAGCAGCCGGACGGGGACGGGTGAAAAACTGTTTTTT. It yields the protein CASSRTGTGEKLFF.